One and the same sample provided the 28 T cell receptor beta chains below, sequenced in a study of graft-versus-host responses after intestinal transplantation. Their cognate antigens are unknown. Generated by immunoSEQ multiplex PCR, the TCRdb table keeps only in-frame clones and is missing some. Among 55,000 to 85,000 clones listed, roughly nine tenths were seen once. The sample in question was unstimulated CD8+ T cells sorted from spleen or lymph node cells, obtained before intestinal transplant. These receptors came from a human donor who received an intestinal transplant.

This clone was picked up one time. The V gene is TRBV5-8, the J gene TRBJ1-4; 7 bases are shared with TRBD1. Germline V gene sequence: CDR1 SGHTS, CDR2 YDEGEE. The CDR3 runs to 14 residues. V was clipped by 4 bases and J by 5 bases; unmatched bases: 5. CDR3 protein: CASSKTGLNEKLFF. CDR3 coding DNA: TGTGCCAGCAGCAAGACAGGGCTGAATGAAAAACTGTTTTTT.

The chain recombines TRBV2 with TRBJ1-1, with no clear D. The CDR3 covers 12 residues. In germline, CDR1 is SNHLY, CDR2 FYNNEI. Here the CDR3 DNA reads TGTGGCGCGCCGCGGGGTGACACTGAAGCTTTCTTT. This sequence encodes CGAPRGDTEAFF.

The chain links TRBV5-1 to TRBJ1-2, with D possibly being TRBD1 (6 bases). Germline V gene data show CDR1 as SGHRS and CDR2 as YFSETQ. V shed 3 bases and J shed 3 bases, with 21 bases lying between them. The length of the CDR3 is 17 residues. CDR3 sequence: CASSSIPPDPGDYGYTF. CDR3 nucleotide sequence: TGCGCCAGCAGCTCAATACCCCCCGATCCAGGGGACTATGGCTACACCTTC.

This clone was picked up a small number of times. The chain is built from TRBV9 and TRBJ2-7; 7 nucleotides line up with TRBD2. Trimming at V came to 3 bases and at J to 1 base, leaving 7 bases not matched to a gene. The CDR3 is made up of 15 amino acids. Germline CDR1 SGDLS, CDR2 YYNGEE. In DNA, the CDR3 is TGTGCCAGCAGCGGCGAGGAGCGGGGTTCCTACGAGCAGTACTTC. Its protein product is CASSGEERGSYEQYF.

The rearrangement links TRBV27 to TRBJ2-4; 8 bases fit TRBD1. The CDR3 is made up of 16 amino acids. CDR1 MNHEY and CDR2 SMNVEV come from the germline V gene (reference sequence). V lost 6 bases, J lost 7 bases, and 14 bases stayed unmatched. Here the CDR3 reads CASRPRDRFGRNIQYF. The CDR3 DNA follows: TGTGCCAGCAGACCTCGGGACAGGTTTGGGAGGAACATTCAGTACTTC.

CDR3 residues: CASPGWTLYEQYF. The CDR3, as DNA: TGTGCCAGCCCGGGATGGACTTTATACGAGCAGTACTTC. The chain links TRBV9 to TRBJ2-7, with D possibly being TRBD2 (5 bases). Germline CDR1 SGDLS, CDR2 YYNGEE. CDR3 length equals 13 residues. Trimming shortened V by 7 bases and J by 4 bases, and 15 bases separated the two germline ends.

This clone was counted only a few times. This chain uses TRBV7-9 with TRBJ2-7; 8 bases map to TRBD1. The CDR3 runs to 15 residues. J gave up 0 bases and V 6 bases, and 7 bases lay outside the gene matches. Germline assignment: CDR1 SEHNR and CDR2 FQNEAQ (reference sequence). The CDR3 reads CASSPETGVSYEQYF. The CDR3 nucleotides read TGTGCCAGCAGTCCCGAGACAGGGGTCTCCTACGAGCAGTACTTC.

This clone was counted only a few times. The chain employs TRBV30 and TRBJ2-5; 11 bases match TRBD2. The germline gives CDR1 GTSNPN, CDR2 SVGIG (reference sequence). The CDR3 runs 16 residues. V lost 6 bases and J lost 5; bases outside the gene matches: 14. The CDR3 spells CACSGTSGSPGETQYF. The CDR3 region has the DNA TGTGCCTGTTCCGGGACTAGCGGTTCCCCGGGGGAGACCCAGTACTTC. Together with reference TRBV30 and TRBJ2-5, the CDR3 gives the full variable domain: SQTIHQWPATLVQPVGSPLSLECTVEGTSNPNLYWYRQAAGRGLQLLFYSVGIGQISSEVPQNLSASRPQDRQFILSSKKLLLSDSGFYLCACSGTSGSPGETQYFGPGTRLLVL.

The rearrangement links TRBV11-2 to TRBJ2-7; no clear D. The V end lost 5 bases, the J end lost 3 bases, and 23 bases lay between the germline ends. The CDR3 consists of 17 residues. Per the germline V gene, CDR1 is SGHAT and CDR2 is FQNNGV. Here the CDR3 reads CASSHRVRLFPHYEQYF. CDR3 DNA: TGTGCCAGCAGCCACCGGGTCCGCCTTTTCCCTCACTACGAGCAGTACTTC.

The CDR3 is CASSRGGAYTGELFF. CDR3 DNA: TGTGCCAGCAGTCGGGGGGGGGCTTACACCGGGGAGCTGTTTTTT. The chain uses TRBV27 and TRBJ2-2; 8 positions match TRBD2. CDR3 length equals 15 residues. After removal of 5 bases from V and 3 bases from J, the junction contained 5 bases not matched to a gene. CDR1 and CDR2 from the germline V gene are MNHEY and SMNVEV (reference sequence).

V gene TRBV2 combines with J gene TRBJ2-5; 8 positions agree with TRBD1. The better agreement between TRBJ2-7 and the DNA end casts doubt on the J call. Germline V gene sequence: CDR1 SNHLY, CDR2 FYNNEI. The CDR3 is 15 residues long. The CDR3 region has the DNA TGTGCCAGCAGTGTTGCACAGGGGGACTCCTACGAGCAGTACTTC. It yields the protein CASSVAQGDSYEQYF.

This chain uses TRBV7-2 with TRBJ2-7; no definite D call. V was shortened by 3 bases and J by 5 bases, with 23 bases between the two germline ends. Germline CDR1 and CDR2: SGHTA and FQGNSA. The CDR3 runs to 17 residues. Here the CDR3 reads CASSLIGRMSYEDEQYF. For the CDR3, the DNA is TGTGCCAGCAGCTTGATCGGCAGGATGAGTTATGAAGACGAGCAGTACTTC.

This chain links TRBV5-6 with TRBJ2-3; no reliable D call. The CDR3 sequence is 12 residues long. The V gene's germline CDR1 is SGHDT and CDR2 YYEEEE. Trimming took 5 bases from V and 3 from J, leaving 7 bases between them. CDR3 nucleotides: TGTGCCAGCAGAGACTGGACAGATACGCAGTATTTT. This sequence encodes CASRDWTDTQYF.

The chain joins TRBV6-5 to TRBJ2-1, with 8 positions matching TRBD2. The CDR3 spans 15 residues. CDR1 is MNHEY and CDR2 is SVGAGI in the germline V gene. V trimming: 0 bases; J trimming: 5 bases; junction bases outside the gene matches: 3. CDR3 DNA sequence: TGTGCCAGCAGTTACTCAGGCGGGGGGCACAATGAGCAGTTCTTC. It yields the protein CASSYSGGGHNEQFF.

For this clone: The junction does not match germline at one end; this may be a read error. The chain links TRBV28 to TRBJ2-2; a possible D gene is TRBD1 (5 bases). CDR1 is MDHEN, CDR2 SYDVKM, per germline. The CDR3 sequence is 13 residues long. CDR3 in DNA: TGTGCCACCAGTAGACAGTACACCGGGGAGCTGTTTTTT. Protein: CATSRQYTGELFF. Full variable domain (outside the CDR3, taken from reference TRBV28 and TRBJ2-2): DVKVTQSSRYLVKRTGEKVFLECVQDMDHENMFWYRQDPGLGLRLIYFSYDVKMKEKGDIPEGYSVSREKKERFSLILESASTNQTSMYLCATSRQYTGELFFGEGSRLTVL.

The chain uses TRBV18 and TRBJ1-1; D unclear. CDR1 KGHSH and CDR2 LQKENI come from the germline V gene. Trimming stripped 0 bases from V and 3 bases from J, with 14 bases between. CDR3 length: 16 residues. CDR3 DNA: TGTGCCAGCTCACCACCGGGGAGGGAGATACACACTGAAGCTTTCTTT. Encoded protein: CASSPPGREIHTEAFF. Full variable domain (outside the CDR3, taken from reference TRBV18 and TRBJ1-1): NAGVMQNPRHLVRRRGQEARLRCSPMKGHSHVYWYRQLPEEGLKFMVYLQKENIIDESGMPKERFSAEFPKEGPSILRIQQVVRGDSAAYFCASSPPGREIHTEAFFGQGTRLTVV.

The V call is TRBV7-3, the J call TRBJ2-1, with D perhaps TRBD1 (5 bases). The germline CDR1 and CDR2 sequences are SGHTA and FQGTGA. CDR3 size: 16 residues. With 5 bases removed from V and 0 bases from J, the gap between germline ends came to 14 bases. The CDR3 loop reads CASSPSWGSSYNEQFF. CDR3 coding DNA: TGTGCCAGCAGCCCGTCTTGGGGCAGCTCCTACAATGAGCAGTTCTTC. Based on the CDR3 plus reference TRBV7-3 and TRBJ2-1, the full variable domain is GAGVSQTPSNKVTEKGKYVELRCDPISGHTALYWYRQSLGQGPEFLIYFQGTGAADDSGLPNDRFFAVRPEGSVSTLKIQRTERGDSAVYLCASSPSWGSSYNEQFFGPGTRLTVL.

The chain is built from TRBV30 and TRBJ2-1; no definite D call. The germline gives CDR1 GTSNPN, CDR2 SVGIG (reference sequence). This CDR3 is 14 amino acids long. Trimming removed 1 base at V and 6 bases at J, with 13 bases between. CDR3: CAWSAFESGNEQFF. The CDR3 nucleotides read TGTGCCTGGAGTGCTTTTGAATCGGGCAATGAGCAGTTCTTC.

The chain joins TRBV9 to TRBJ1-1; 7 positions agree with TRBD1. The CDR3 is made up of 15 amino acids. With 0 bases clipped from V and 0 bases from J, the junction kept 2 bases outside the gene matches. Germline values: CDR1 SGDLS, CDR2 YYNGEE. The CDR3, as DNA: TGTGCCAGCAGCGTAGGGGACAGCGTGAACACTGAAGCTTTCTTT. Its translation is CASSVGDSVNTEAFF.

The chain links TRBV9 to TRBJ1-2; D is uncertain. Germline loops: CDR1 SGDLS, CDR2 YYNGEE. With 0 bases removed from V and 2 bases from J, the gap between germline ends came to 11 bases. The CDR3 runs to 15 residues. Here the CDR3 DNA reads TGTGCCAGCAGCGTAGGACCCGACTACAACTATGGCTACACCTTC. Translated, it gives CASSVGPDYNYGYTF. The full variable domain, with the rest looked up from reference TRBV9 and TRBJ1-2, is DSGVTQTPKHLITATGQRVTLRCSPRSGDLSVYWYQQSLDQGLQFLIQYYNGEERAKGNILERFSAQQFPDLHSELNLSSLELGDSALYFCASSVGPDYNYGYTFGSGTRLTVV.

This clone was counted once. V gene TRBV7-8 combines with J gene TRBJ2-1; TRBD1 matches at 9 bases. There are 16 residues in the CDR3. J was trimmed by 5 bases and V by 4 bases; bases with no gene match: 9. CDR1 is SGHVS and CDR2 is FQNEAQ in the germline V gene. CDR3 coding DNA: TGTGCCAGCAGCTCCCCCGACAGGGGGGCTAACAATGAGCAGTTCTTC. This translates into CASSSPDRGANNEQFF.

The chain combines TRBV2 with TRBJ2-1, with 13 bases that match TRBD2. The CDR3 loop spans 18 amino acids. V was pared by 4 bases and J by 0 bases, with 6 bases of the junction left unmatched. CDR1 is SNHLY and CDR2 is FYNNEI in the germline V gene. The CDR3 loop is CASSVGTSGTISYNEQFF. The CDR3 coding sequence is TGTGCCAGCAGTGTGGGGACTAGCGGGACTATCTCCTACAATGAGCAGTTCTTC.

The chain carries TRBV11-2 and TRBJ1-1; D unclear. V was shortened by 5 bases and J by 5 bases, with 12 bases between the two germline ends. The CDR3 covers 13 residues. The germline CDR1 and CDR2 sequences are SGHAT and FQNNGV. The CDR3 coding sequence is TGTGCCAGCAGCGCCACGGGAGGGACTGAAGCTTTCTTT. Protein sequence: CASSATGGTEAFF. The whole variable domain, filled in from reference TRBV11-2 and TRBJ1-1, reads EAGVAQSPRYKIIEKRQSVAFWCNPISGHATLYWYQQILGQGPKLLIQFQNNGVVDDSQLPKDRFSAERLKGVDSTLKIQPAKLEDSAVYLCASSATGGTEAFFGQGTRLTVV.

This chain joins TRBV4-1 and TRBJ2-2; D is possibly TRBD2 (6 bases). The V end lost 1 base, the J end lost 6 bases, and 12 bases lay between the germline ends. Looked up from germline, CDR1 is MGHRA and CDR2 is YSYEKL. The CDR3 has 15 residues. CDR3 region: CASSQATGDAGELFF. The CDR3 bases are TGCGCCAGCAGCCAAGCGACGGGGGACGCCGGGGAGCTGTTTTTT.

The chain recombines TRBV27 with TRBJ2-3; D gene unclear. This CDR3 spans 12 amino acids. V lost 2 bases and J 5 bases, leaving 5 bases between the germline ends. CDR1 is MNHEY and CDR2 is SMNVEV in the germline V gene (reference sequence). The CDR3 protein is CASSLIGDTQYF. The CDR3 DNA reads as TGTGCCAGCAGTTTAATCGGAGATACGCAGTATTTT.

This chain links TRBV6-5 with TRBJ2-2, with 10 bases that match TRBD1. This CDR3 has 15 amino acids. Germline V gene data show CDR1 as MNHEY and CDR2 as SVGAGI. V trimming: 5 bases; J trimming: 7 bases; junction bases outside the gene matches: 7. The CDR3 DNA reads as TGTGCCAGCAGTACCGGGACAGGGGAAAGCGGGGAGCTGTTTTTT. Its protein is CASSTGTGESGELFF.

The V call is TRBV30, the J call TRBJ2-7, with D maybe TRBD2 (6 bases). Germline V gene sequence: CDR1 GTSNPN, CDR2 SVGIG (reference sequence). V gave up 2 bases and J gave up 4 bases, with 9 bases separating them. CDR3 length: 12 amino acids. CDR3 DNA: TGTGCCTGGAGTAGGAGGGTTTACGAGCAGTACTTC. It yields the protein CAWSRRVYEQYF.

As DNA, the CDR3 is TGTGCCAGCAGAGGGGATCATGGCTACACCTTC. It specifies CASRGDHGYTF. The chain couples TRBV25-1 to TRBJ1-2, with a possible D match to TRBD1 (5 bases). The CDR3 consists of 11 residues. Deletions cut 6 bases from V and 6 bases from J, with 8 bases between. The germline V gene has CDR1 MGHDK and CDR2 SYGVNS.